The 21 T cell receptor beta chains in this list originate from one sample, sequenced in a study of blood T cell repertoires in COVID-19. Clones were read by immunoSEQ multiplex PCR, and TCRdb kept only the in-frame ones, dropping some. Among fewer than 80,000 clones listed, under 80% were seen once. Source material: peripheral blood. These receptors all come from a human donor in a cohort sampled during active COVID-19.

The CDR3, as DNA: TGTGCCAGCAGCTATGAACCGGGCTACGAGCAGTACTTC. This codes for CASSYEPGYEQYF. This sequence joins TRBV7-2 and TRBJ2-7; D is unresolved. CDR3 length: 13 residues. The germline V and J ends were trimmed by 4 bases and 3 bases, with 10 bases remaining between them. CDR1 SGHTA and CDR2 FQGNSA come from the germline V gene.

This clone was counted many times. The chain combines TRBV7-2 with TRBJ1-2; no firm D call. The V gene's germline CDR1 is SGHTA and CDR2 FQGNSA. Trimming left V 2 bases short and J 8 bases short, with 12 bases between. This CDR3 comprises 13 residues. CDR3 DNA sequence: TGTGCCAGCAGCTTAAGGGAGATCGGGGGCTACACCTTC. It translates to CASSLREIGGYTF.

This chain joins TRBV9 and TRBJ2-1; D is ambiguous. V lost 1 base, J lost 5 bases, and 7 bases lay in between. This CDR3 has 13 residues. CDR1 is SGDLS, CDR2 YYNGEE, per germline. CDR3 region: CASSVQANNEQFF. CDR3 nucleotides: TGTGCCAGCAGCGTACAGGCGAACAATGAGCAGTTCTTC. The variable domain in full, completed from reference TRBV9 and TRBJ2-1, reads DSGVTQTPKHLITATGQRVTLRCSPRSGDLSVYWYQQSLDQGLQFLIQYYNGEERAKGNILERFSAQQFPDLHSELNLSSLELGDSALYFCASSVQANNEQFFGPGTRLTVL.

CDR3 DNA: TGTGCCAGCAGCTTATCCCGGGACTCCAATGAGCAGTTCTTC. Translated: CASSLSRDSNEQFF. The chain recombines TRBV7-2 with TRBJ2-1; possible D gene TRBD2, 6 bases. The germline CDR1 and CDR2 sequences are SGHTA and FQGNSA. The CDR3 has 14 residues. Deletions cut 2 bases from V and 6 bases from J, with 11 bases between.

CDR3 sequence (DNA): TGTGCCATCAGCAAAGCACAGGGGGAAGGGGCCGGGGAGCTGTTTTTT. This translates into CAISKAQGEGAGELFF. This chain joins TRBV10-3 and TRBJ2-2, with 8 bases that match TRBD1. CDR1 is ENHRY, CDR2 SYGVKD, per germline. The CDR3 sequence is 16 residues long. After removal of 6 bases from V and 6 bases from J, the junction contained 12 bases not matched to a gene.

The CDR3 DNA sequence: TGTGCCAGCAGTTTATTTGGGAACGGAGTAGCGGGAAACACCGGGGAGCTGTTTTTT. Protein: CASSLFGNGVAGNTGELFF. The V gene is TRBV27, the J gene TRBJ2-2; 8 nucleotides align to TRBD2. The germline CDR1 and CDR2 sequences are MNHEY and SMNVEV (reference sequence). CDR3 size: 19 residues. With V trimmed by 1 base and J by 2 bases, 12 bases remained unmatched.

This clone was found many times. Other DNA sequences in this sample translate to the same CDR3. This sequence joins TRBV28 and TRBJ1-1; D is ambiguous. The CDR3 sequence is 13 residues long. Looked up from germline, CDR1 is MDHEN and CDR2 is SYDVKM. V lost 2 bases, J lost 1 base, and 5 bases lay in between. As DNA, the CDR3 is TGTGCCAGCAGTTTACGGGAGAACACTGAAGCTTTCTTT. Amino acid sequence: CASSLRENTEAFF.

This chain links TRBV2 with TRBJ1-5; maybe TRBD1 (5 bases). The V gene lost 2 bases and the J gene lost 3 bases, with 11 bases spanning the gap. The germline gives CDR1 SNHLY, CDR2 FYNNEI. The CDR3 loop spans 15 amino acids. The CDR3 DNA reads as TGTGCCAGCAGTGAATTCAGCAGGGTCAATCAGCCCCAGCATTTT. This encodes CASSEFSRVNQPQHF.

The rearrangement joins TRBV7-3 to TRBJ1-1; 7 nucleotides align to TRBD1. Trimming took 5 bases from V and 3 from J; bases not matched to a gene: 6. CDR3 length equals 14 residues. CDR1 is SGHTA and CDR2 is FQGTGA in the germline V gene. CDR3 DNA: TGTGCCAGCAGCCGACAGGGAAAAGACACTGAAGCTTTCTTT. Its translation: CASSRQGKDTEAFF.

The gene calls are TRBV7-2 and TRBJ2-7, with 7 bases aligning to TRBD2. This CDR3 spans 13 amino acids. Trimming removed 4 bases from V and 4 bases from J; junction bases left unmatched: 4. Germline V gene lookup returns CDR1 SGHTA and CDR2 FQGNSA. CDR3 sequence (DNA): TGTGCCAGCAGCTCCCGCGGGGGATACGAGCAGTACTTC. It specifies CASSSRGGYEQYF. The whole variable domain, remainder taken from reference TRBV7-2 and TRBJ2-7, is GAGVSQSPSNKVTEKGKDVELRCDPISGHTALYWYRQSLGQGLEFLIYFQGNSAPDKSGLPSDRFSAERTGGSVSTLTIQRTQQEDSAVYLCASSSRGGYEQYFGPGTRLTVT.

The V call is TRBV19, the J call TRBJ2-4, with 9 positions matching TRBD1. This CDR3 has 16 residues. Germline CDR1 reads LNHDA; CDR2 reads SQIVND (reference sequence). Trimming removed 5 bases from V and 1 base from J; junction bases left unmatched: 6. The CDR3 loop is CASSGTGGRAKNIQYF. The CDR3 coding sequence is TGTGCCAGTAGTGGAACAGGGGGCCGGGCCAAAAACATTCAGTACTTC. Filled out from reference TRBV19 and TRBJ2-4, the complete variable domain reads DGGITQSPKYLFRKEGQNVTLSCEQNLNHDAMYWYRQDPGQGLRLIYYSQIVNDFQKGDIAEGYSVSREKKESFPLTVTSAQKNPTAFYLCASSGTGGRAKNIQYFGAGTRLSVL.

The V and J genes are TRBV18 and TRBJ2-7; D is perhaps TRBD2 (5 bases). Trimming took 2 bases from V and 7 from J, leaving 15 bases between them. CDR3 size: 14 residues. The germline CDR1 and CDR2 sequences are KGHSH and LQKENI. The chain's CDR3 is CASSPGLTGMEQYF. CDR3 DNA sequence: TGTGCCAGCTCACCAGGCCTAACGGGGATGGAGCAGTACTTC.

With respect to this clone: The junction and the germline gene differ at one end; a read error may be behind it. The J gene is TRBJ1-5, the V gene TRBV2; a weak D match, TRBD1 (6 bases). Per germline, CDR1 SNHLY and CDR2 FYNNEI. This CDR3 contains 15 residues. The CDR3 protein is CASREGGPSNQPQHF. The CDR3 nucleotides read TGTGCCAGCAGGGAAGGGGGGCCGAGCAATCAGCCCCAGCATTTT. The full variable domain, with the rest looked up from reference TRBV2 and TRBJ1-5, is EPEVTQTPSHQVTQMGQEVILRCVPISNHLYFYWYRQILGQKVEFLVSFYNNEISEKSEIFDDQFSVERPDGSNFTLKIRSTKLEDSAMYFCASREGGPSNQPQHFGDGTRLSIL.

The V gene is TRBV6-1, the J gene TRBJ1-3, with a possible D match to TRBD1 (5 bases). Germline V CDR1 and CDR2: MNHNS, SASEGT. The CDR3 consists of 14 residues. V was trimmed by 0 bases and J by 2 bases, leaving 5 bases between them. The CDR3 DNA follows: TGTGCCAGCAGTGAAGCGGGGCCTGGAAACACCATATATTTT. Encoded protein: CASSEAGPGNTIYF.

CDR3 protein: CASSPTGGHSPLHF. DNA of the CDR3: TGTGCCAGCAGCCCGACGGGGGGGCATTCACCCCTCCACTTT. This chain joins TRBV7-8 and TRBJ1-6; a weak D match, TRBD1 (6 bases). This CDR3 comprises 14 residues. V gave up 5 bases and J gave up 8 bases, with 13 bases separating them. The germline V gene encodes CDR1 SGHVS and CDR2 FQNEAQ.

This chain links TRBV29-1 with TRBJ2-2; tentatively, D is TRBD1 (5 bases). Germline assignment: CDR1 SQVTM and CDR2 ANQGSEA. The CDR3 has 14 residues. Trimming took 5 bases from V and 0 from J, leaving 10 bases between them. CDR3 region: CSVQGLANTGELFF. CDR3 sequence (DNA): TGCAGCGTTCAGGGCCTTGCGAACACCGGGGAGCTGTTTTTT.

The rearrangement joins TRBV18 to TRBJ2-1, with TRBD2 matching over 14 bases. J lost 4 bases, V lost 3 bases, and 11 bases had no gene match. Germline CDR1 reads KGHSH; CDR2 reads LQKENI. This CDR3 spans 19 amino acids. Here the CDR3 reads CASSPSGLAGGTGYNEQFF. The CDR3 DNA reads TGTGCCAGCTCACCTTCTGGACTAGCGGGGGGAACCGGATACAATGAGCAGTTCTTC.

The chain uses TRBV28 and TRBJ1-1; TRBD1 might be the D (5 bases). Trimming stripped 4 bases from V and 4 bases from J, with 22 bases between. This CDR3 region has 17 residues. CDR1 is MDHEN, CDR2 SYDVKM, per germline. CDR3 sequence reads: CASSSASRGGRGTEAFF. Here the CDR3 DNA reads TGTGCCAGCAGTTCCGCATCCCGGGGGGGGAGAGGCACTGAAGCTTTCTTT.

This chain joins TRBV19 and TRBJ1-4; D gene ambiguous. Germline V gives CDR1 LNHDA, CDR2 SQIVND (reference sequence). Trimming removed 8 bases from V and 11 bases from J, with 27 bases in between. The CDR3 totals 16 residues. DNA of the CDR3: TGTGCCAGTGACTCCGGAGGGAGTCCCACTGTCGGGAAACTGTTTTTT. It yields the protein CASDSGGSPTVGKLFF.

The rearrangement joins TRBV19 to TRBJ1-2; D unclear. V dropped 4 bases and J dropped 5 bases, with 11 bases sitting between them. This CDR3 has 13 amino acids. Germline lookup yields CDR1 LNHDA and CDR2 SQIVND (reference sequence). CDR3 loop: CASSTLTEYGYTF. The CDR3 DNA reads TGTGCCAGTAGTACCCTAACTGAATATGGCTACACCTTC.

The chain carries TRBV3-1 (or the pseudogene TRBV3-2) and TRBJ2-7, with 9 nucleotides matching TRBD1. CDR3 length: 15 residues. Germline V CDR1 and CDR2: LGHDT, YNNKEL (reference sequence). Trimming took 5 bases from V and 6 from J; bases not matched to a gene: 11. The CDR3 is CASSMAGTGNFEQYF. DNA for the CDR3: TGTGCCAGCAGCATGGCTGGGACAGGGAATTTCGAGCAGTACTTC.